Listed below are T cell receptor beta chains from one sample, sequenced in a study of breast tumors, draining lymph nodes, adjacent tissues. Each CDR3 protein gets one entry after TCRdb re-called the multiplex PCR reads with MiXCR. The repertoire includes some 150,000 distinct CDR3 sequences, approximately 20% of them detected once, and roughly 2.7% sits in the top ten. Sequencing input: axillary lymph node tissue. These receptors came from a female donor with breast cancer. Some clones in this sample may be carry-over from other donors' samples. The CDR3 runs from the conserved cysteine through the conserved F or W.

j_gene,v_gene,CDR3aa
TRBJ2-1,TRBV6-5,CASSYSGVSGGSYNEQFF
TRBJ1-5,TRBV7-2,CASSFAGTGEGQPQHF
TRBJ2-1,TRBV20-1,CSASFRTSQPEQFF
TRBJ1-5,TRBV5-6,CASSQWDRAANQPQHF
TRBJ2-3,TRBV5-5,CASSLAPGLAGGDTQYF
TRBJ2-5,TRBV11-2,CASSFLAGDLRETQYF
TRBJ2-1,TRBV4-2,CASSQGTGGGYEQFF
TRBJ2-3,TRBV9,CASSVGGGRADTQYF
TRBJ2-7,TRBV28,CASSLPGTAEQYF
TRBJ2-2,TRBV5-4,CASSPEQGAVGELFF